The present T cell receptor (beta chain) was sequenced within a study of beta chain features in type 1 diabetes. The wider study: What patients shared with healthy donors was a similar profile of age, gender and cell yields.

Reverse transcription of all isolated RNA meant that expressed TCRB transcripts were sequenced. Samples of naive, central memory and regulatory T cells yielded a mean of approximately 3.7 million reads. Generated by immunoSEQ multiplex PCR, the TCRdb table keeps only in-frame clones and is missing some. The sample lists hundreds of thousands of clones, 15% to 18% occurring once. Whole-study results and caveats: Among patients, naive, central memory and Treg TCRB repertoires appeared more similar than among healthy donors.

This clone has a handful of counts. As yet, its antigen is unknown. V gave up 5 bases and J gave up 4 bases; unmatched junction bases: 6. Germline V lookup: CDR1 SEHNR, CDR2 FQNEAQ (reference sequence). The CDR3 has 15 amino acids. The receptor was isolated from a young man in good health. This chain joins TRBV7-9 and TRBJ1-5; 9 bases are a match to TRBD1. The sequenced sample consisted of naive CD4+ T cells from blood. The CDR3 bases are TGTGCCAGCAGCACCCTGGACAGGGGAAATCAGCCCCAGCATTTT. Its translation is CASSTLDRGNQPQHF.